This TCR beta chain comes out of a study of T cell responses to AZD1222 COVID-19 vaccine. Germline V gene lookup returns CDR1 KGHSH and CDR2 LQKENI. V lost 3 bases, J lost 1 base, and 11 bases lay in between. The CDR3 sequence is 15 residues long. Profiling relied on immunoSEQ multiplex PCR, and the TCRdb table lists in-frame clones only, not all of them. This sample has 150,000 to 200,000 clones, with about 91% found just once. The clonotype originates from an adult who received the AZD1222 COVID-19 vaccine. The chain uses TRBV18 and TRBJ2-3; D may correspond to TRBD1 or TRBD2 (5 bases each). The sequencing here drew on peripheral blood, taken 28 days after the second AZD1222 dose. The CDR3 sequence: CASSPGWDGTDTQYF. As DNA, the CDR3 is TGTGCCAGCTCACCGGGGTGGGACGGCACAGATACGCAGTATTTT.